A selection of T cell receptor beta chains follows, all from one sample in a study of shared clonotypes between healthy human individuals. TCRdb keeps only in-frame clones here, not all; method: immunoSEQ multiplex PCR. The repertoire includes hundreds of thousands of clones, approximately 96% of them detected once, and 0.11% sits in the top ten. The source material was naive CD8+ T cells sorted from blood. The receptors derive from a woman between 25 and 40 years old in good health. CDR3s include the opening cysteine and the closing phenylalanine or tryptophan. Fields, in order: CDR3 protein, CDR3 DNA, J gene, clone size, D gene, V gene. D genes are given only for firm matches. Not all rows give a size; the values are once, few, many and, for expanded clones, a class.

CDR3 protein: CASSAGTGGEQYF
CDR3 DNA: TGTGCCAGCAGTGCCGGGACAGGGGGCGAGCAGTACTTC
J gene: TRBJ2-7
clone size: NA
D gene: TRBD1
V gene: TRBV27

CDR3 protein: CASSPEPLSYEQYF
CDR3 DNA: TGTGCCAGTAGTCCGGAGCCGCTCTCCTACGAGCAGTACTTC
J gene: TRBJ2-7
clone size: once
D gene: NA
V gene: TRBV19

CDR3 protein: CASSLDSGPIEQYF
CDR3 DNA: TGTGCCAGCAGCTTAGATTCCGGACCTATAGAGCAGTACTTC
J gene: TRBJ2-7
clone size: NA
D gene: NA
V gene: TRBV11-2

CDR3 protein: CASSLAPPGELFF
CDR3 DNA: TGTGCCAGCAGCTTGGCCCCACCCGGGGAGCTGTTTTTT
J gene: TRBJ2-2
clone size: NA
D gene: NA
V gene: TRBV5-5

CDR3 protein: CATRSAGDAADTQYF
CDR3 DNA: TGTGCCACCCGCTCGGCGGGAGATGCGGCAGATACGCAGTATTTT
J gene: TRBJ2-3
clone size: NA
D gene: TRBD2
V gene: TRBV19

CDR3 protein: CASSLTGVGNTIYF
CDR3 DNA: TGTGCCAGCAGCTTAACAGGGGTTGGAAACACCATATATTTT
J gene: TRBJ1-3
clone size: NA
D gene: TRBD1
V gene: TRBV7-6

CDR3 protein: CASSGDGNTQYF
CDR3 DNA: TGTGCCAGCAGTGGCGACGGTAATACGCAGTATTTT
J gene: TRBJ2-3
clone size: once
D gene: NA
V gene: TRBV9

CDR3 protein: CASSITGADGYTF
CDR3 DNA: TGCGCCAGCAGCATAACAGGGGCAGATGGCTACACCTTC
J gene: TRBJ1-2
clone size: NA
D gene: TRBD1
V gene: TRBV5-1

CDR3 protein: CAWTSQGSREQYF
CDR3 DNA: TGTGCCTGGACCTCACAGGGGTCCCGCGAGCAGTACTTC
J gene: TRBJ2-7
clone size: NA
D gene: TRBD1
V gene: TRBV30

CDR3 protein: CASSYSSEGLGTEAFF
CDR3 DNA: TGTGCCAGCAGTTACTCGTCCGAGGGGTTAGGGACTGAAGCTTTCTTT
J gene: TRBJ1-1
clone size: NA
D gene: NA
V gene: TRBV6-5

CDR3 protein: CASSLGALSNEQFF
CDR3 DNA: TGTGCCAGCAGCTTAGGGGCCCTCTCGAATGAGCAGTTCTTC
J gene: TRBJ2-1
clone size: NA
D gene: NA
V gene: TRBV7-8

CDR3 protein: CASSYQGAYEQYF
CDR3 DNA: TGTGCCAGCAGTTACCAGGGAGCCTACGAGCAGTACTTC
J gene: TRBJ2-7
clone size: NA
D gene: NA
V gene: TRBV6-5

CDR3 protein: CASSLLQGNEQFF
CDR3 DNA: TGTGCCAGCAGCCTCCTACAGGGCAATGAGCAGTTCTTC
J gene: TRBJ2-1
clone size: NA
D gene: NA
V gene: TRBV27

CDR3 protein: CASSILAGGTYEQYF
CDR3 DNA: TGTGCCAGTAGTATACTAGCGGGAGGAACCTACGAGCAGTACTTC
J gene: TRBJ2-7
clone size: NA
D gene: TRBD2
V gene: TRBV19

CDR3 protein: CASSLFEHHDIQYF
CDR3 DNA: TGTGCCAGCAGTTTATTTGAGCACCACGACATTCAGTACTTC
J gene: TRBJ2-4
clone size: NA
D gene: NA
V gene: TRBV27

CDR3 protein: CASSSGPYEQYF
CDR3 DNA: TGTGCCAGCAGCTCGGGGCCCTACGAGCAGTACTTC
J gene: TRBJ2-7
clone size: NA
D gene: NA
V gene: TRBV27

CDR3 protein: CASSVDGLSSYEQYF
CDR3 DNA: TGTGCCAGCAGCGTAGATGGGCTTAGCTCCTACGAGCAGTACTTC
J gene: TRBJ2-7
clone size: NA
D gene: NA
V gene: TRBV9

CDR3 protein: CASSTDRVSYEQYF
CDR3 DNA: TGTGCCAGCAGCACGGACAGGGTCTCCTACGAGCAGTACTTC
J gene: TRBJ2-7
clone size: NA
D gene: TRBD1
V gene: TRBV7-9

CDR3 protein: CASSGQGAVNTEAFF
CDR3 DNA: TGTGCCAGCAGCGGACAGGGGGCGGTGAACACTGAAGCTTTCTTT
J gene: TRBJ1-1
clone size: NA
D gene: TRBD1
V gene: TRBV5-4

CDR3 protein: CASSLLAGEETQYF
CDR3 DNA: TGTGCCAGCAGTTTACTAGCGGGAGAAGAGACCCAGTACTTC
J gene: TRBJ2-5
clone size: NA
D gene: TRBD2
V gene: TRBV27

CDR3 protein: CASSVAQGYTDTQYF
CDR3 DNA: TGTGCCAGCAGCGTAGCACAGGGCTACACAGATACGCAGTATTTT
J gene: TRBJ2-3
clone size: once
D gene: NA
V gene: TRBV9

CDR3 protein: CAKRETVNYGYTF
CDR3 DNA: TGTGCCAAAAGGGAAACCGTTAACTATGGCTACACCTTC
J gene: TRBJ1-2
clone size: NA
D gene: NA
V gene: TRBV5-3

CDR3 protein: CASSNGGQPQHF
CDR3 DNA: TGTGCCAGCAGCAACGGGGGCCAGCCCCAGCATTTT
J gene: TRBJ1-5
clone size: NA
D gene: NA
V gene: TRBV5-6

CDR3 protein: CASGTGSTEAFF
CDR3 DNA: TGTGCCAGCGGAACAGGGTCCACTGAAGCTTTCTTT
J gene: TRBJ1-1
clone size: NA
D gene: NA
V gene: TRBV7-9

CDR3 protein: CASSDSSLYNEQFF
CDR3 DNA: TGCGCCAGCAGTGATTCGAGCCTATACAATGAGCAGTTCTTC
J gene: TRBJ2-1
clone size: NA
D gene: NA
V gene: TRBV10-1

CDR3 protein: CASTSGVIEAFF
CDR3 DNA: TGTGCCAGCACCTCAGGAGTTATTGAAGCTTTCTTT
J gene: TRBJ1-1
clone size: NA
D gene: NA
V gene: TRBV28

CDR3 protein: CASSQDRASGRNEQFF
CDR3 DNA: TGCGCCAGCAGCCAAGATAGAGCTAGCGGGCGCAATGAGCAGTTCTTC
J gene: TRBJ2-1
clone size: once
D gene: TRBD2
V gene: TRBV4-1

CDR3 protein: CASSQSRLGDEQYF
CDR3 DNA: TGTGCCAGCAGTCAAAGCCGTTTGGGGGACGAGCAGTACTTC
J gene: TRBJ2-7
clone size: once
D gene: NA
V gene: TRBV6-5

CDR3 protein: CASSELGSTYEQYF
CDR3 DNA: TGTGCCAGCAGTGAATTAGGGAGTACCTACGAGCAGTACTTC
J gene: TRBJ2-7
clone size: once
D gene: NA
V gene: TRBV25-1

CDR3 protein: CASSFGDGKETQYF
CDR3 DNA: TGTGCCAGCAGTTTTGGGGATGGGAAAGAGACCCAGTACTTC
J gene: TRBJ2-5
clone size: NA
D gene: NA
V gene: TRBV6-5

CDR3 protein: CASSVGLAGPGELFF
CDR3 DNA: TGTGCCAGCAGCGTGGGACTAGCGGGACCCGGGGAGCTGTTTTTT
J gene: TRBJ2-2
clone size: NA
D gene: TRBD2
V gene: TRBV5-6